This T cell receptor beta chain originates from a study of Graves' ophthalmopathy and Graves' hyperthyroidism (dated by TCRdb to the late 2010s). With respect to the entire study: Peripheral blood was collected at initial diagnosis, before any treatment. In roughly 6 hyperthyroidism patients, the T-cell repertoire of thyroid tissue was compared with the T-cell repertoire of blood. An independent validation cohort was composed of fewer than 20 hyperthyroidism patients and around 16 patients who later progressed from hyperthyroidism to ophthalmopathy. The approximately 90 discovery patients were divided at random into training and test sets in a 7:3 ratio. Following sample collection, hyperthyroidism patients were given methimazole at a starting dose of 30 mg daily, and ophthalmopathy patients were given high-dose intravenous methylprednisolone. The study used signatures of the TCR beta repertoire to tell Graves' ophthalmopathy apart from Graves' hyperthyroidism and to predict which patients would progress to ophthalmopathy. In total, 135 blood samples were TCR-sequenced: roughly 45 ophthalmopathy, 80 or so hyperthyroidism and some 17 hyperthyroidism-to-ophthalmopathy patients. To explore V-J signatures distinguishing ophthalmopathy from hyperthyroidism, a discovery set of under 110 patients (roughly 42 ophthalmopathy, 57 stable hyperthyroidism) was enrolled.

A word on this clonotype: Its antigen specificity is not known. There are no base qualities to consult, and no much larger clone falls within one base.

CDR1 and CDR2 (SGDLS, YYNGEE) derive from the germline V gene. The CDR3 has 17 amino acids, counting the end cysteine and phenylalanine. The sequence is cut down to CDR3 DNA, 51 bases in frame from base 1. The trim is 3 bases for V and 4 bases for J, with a gap of 17 bases between the germline ends. The study at large found these results: Among expanded thyroid clonotypes with frequency above 0.001, most also showed up in blood, which suggests that blood repertoires may reflect the thyroid immune response. The 13-signature model separated ophthalmopathy from stable hyperthyroidism with 85% to 90% sensitivity and 81.08% specificity in cross-validation, and 80%/75% in the test set. No statistical method was used to predetermine the sample size, and group allocation was not hidden from the investigators. In validation, the model predicted ophthalmopathy progression with about 71% sensitivity and roughly 72% specificity; roughly 12 predicted patients were CT-confirmed with GO in a median of about 7.1 months.

TCR beta CDR3 regions were amplified from RNA transcripts for repertoire sequencing. A first-round RT-PCR used HTBI primers with the Qiagen OneStep RT-PCR kit, followed by a second-round multiplex PCR, size selection and purification. Libraries were sequenced paired-end with 100 bp reads on an Illumina HiSeq2000. The published analysis was carried out like this. Reads were processed with SOAPnuke, discarding reads with adapters, uncalled bases, mean Phred below 15, or no exact constant-primer or identifier match. COPE v1.2.5 was used to merge high-quality paired reads. Each unique nucleotide sequence was treated as a clonotype, and MiTCR v1.1 was used to align the clonotypes to the IMGT TRB V, D and J references. The analysis was limited to V-J combinations with a frequency above 0.0001, which together covered roughly 99% of repertoires. For each V-J combination, a TCR clonal expansion and chaos score was defined as the ratio of F50 clonal expansion to chaos observed in the TCRdist matrix. Features were reduced by Welch's t-statistics and random forest to around 13 V-J combinations, which fed a naive Bayes classifier. The similarity between thyroid and blood repertoires was quantified using the Morisita-Horn index. TCRdb handled the public reads itself, with Q25 trimming in fastp and clone calling in MiXCR, and kept productive beta chains. Every distinct CDR3 protein forms one entry, paired with its most common genes and DNA. These V and J calls derive from TCRdb rather than the authors' analysis. Here the sample has over 500,000 distinct CDR3 sequences; 22% occur a single time. The ten largest clones add up to approximately 6.9% of the sample.

A patient counted as having stable hyperthyroidism if there was no progression to ophthalmopathy within 18 months of follow-up. The hyperthyroidism patients were 18 to 65 years old and newly diagnosed, with a disease duration of less than 2 months. Patients were excluded if they had other autoimmune diseases, uncontrolled infections, pregnancy or lactation. Diagnosis was based on clinical symptoms, serum thyroxine, TRAb, thyroid ultrasound and orbital computed tomography. Using Ficoll-Paque density gradient centrifugation, PBMCs were isolated from about 9.4 ml of fresh peripheral blood. Trizol reagent was used to extract the total RNA, and its quality was then checked on an Agilent 2100 Bioanalyzer.

Specimen: peripheral blood. This TCR came from a woman between 18 and 30 years old with stable Graves' hyperthyroidism. Some clones in this sample may be carry-over from other donors' samples. Donor details come from another sample of the same person, matched by shared clones. Here the chain combines TRBV9 and TRBJ1-6; the D region possibly corresponds to TRBD1 (5 bases align). At the DNA level, the sequence is TGTGCCAGCAGCGGCGGACACCAGTCCGCTTATAATTCACCCCTCCACTTT. Translated, it reads CASSGGHQSAYNSPLHF.